Included here is one T cell receptor beta chain sequence, with context. The antigen is undetermined. Data came from immunoSEQ multiplex PCR; TCRdb stores just in-frame clones and leaves some out. The data contain about 39,000 clones, over 85% of them singletons. Trimming shortened V by 5 bases and J by 0 bases, and 20 bases separated the two germline ends. The CDR3 is 18 amino acids. CDR1 and CDR2 from the germline V gene are SGHVS and FQNEAQ. This record belongs to a study of graft-versus-host responses after intestinal transplantation. Whole-study context: Anti-thymocyte globulin induction, then tacrolimus and steroids for approximately 3 years, went to all recipients. Study-wide findings and caveats: Allografts carried high graft-versus-host to host-versus-graft clonal ratios in patients having graft-donor T cell macrochimerism. Detection of GvH clones occurred in recipient marrow, and some had their first appearance in ileum or blood. Researchers found peak circulating GvH clone levels linked to early post-transplant HvG declines.

This chain links TRBV7-8 with TRBJ2-1, with D tentatively TRBD2 (6 bases). This material consisted of unstimulated CD8+ T cells sorted from spleen or lymph node cells, taken before transplant. The clonotype comes from a human donor who was the organ donor for an intestinal transplant. For the CDR3, the DNA is TGTGCCAGCAGCCCCTCTGGCGGCGGGAACTACTCCTACAATGAGCAGTTCTTC. It yields the protein CASSPSGGGNYSYNEQFF.